The 27 T cell receptor beta chains below all came from one sample that was sequenced in a study of OX40 agonist ivuxolimab in advanced cancers. The repertoire was sequenced with immunoSEQ multiplex PCR; TCRdb's copy has only in-frame clones and lacks some. The table has fewer than 85,000 clones, roughly 84% seen once. The source material was CD4+ or CD8+ T cells sorted from blood, sampled in a trial of the OX40 agonist ivuxolimab. The receptors stem from an adult with an advanced solid tumor such as melanoma, head and neck, liver or kidney cancer.

This chain connects TRBV10-3 to TRBJ2-3; 11 bases map to TRBD1. V lost 3 bases, J lost 5 bases, and 7 bases stayed unmatched. CDR1 is ENHRY and CDR2 is SYGVKD in the germline V gene. This CDR3 contains 16 residues. CDR3 residues: CAISDQDRGQGDTQYF. CDR3 nucleotide sequence: TGTGCCATCAGTGACCAGGACAGGGGGCAGGGAGATACGCAGTATTTT.

The chain uses TRBV6-5 and TRBJ1-5; D gene unclear. V was cut by 6 bases and J by 1 base, with 10 bases left in between. The germline CDR1 and CDR2 sequences are MNHEY and SVGAGI. CDR3 size: 14 residues. The DNA of the CDR3 is TGTGCCAGCAGACGGCCAGCCAGCAATCAGCCCCAGCATTTT. Amino acid sequence: CASRRPASNQPQHF.

This clone came up once. The V and J genes are TRBV4-1 and TRBJ1-5; D is possibly TRBD1 (5 bases). The CDR3 contains 14 residues. The V and J ends lost 2 bases and 8 bases respectively, with 13 bases between them. Germline V CDR1 and CDR2: MGHRA, YSYEKL. CDR3 region: CASSQTGGIEPQHF. The CDR3, as DNA: TGCGCCAGCAGCCAAACAGGAGGGATCGAGCCCCAGCATTTT.

The chain has TRBV7-2 and TRBJ2-2; D possibly uses TRBD1 or TRBD2 (5 bases each). The CDR3 spans 13 residues. V was clipped by 5 bases and J by 5 bases, with 9 bases between them. Germline lookup yields CDR1 SGHTA and CDR2 FQGNSA. CDR3 loop: CASSRGSTGELFF. CDR3 bases: TGTGCCAGCAGCCGGGGCAGTACCGGGGAGCTGTTTTTT.

The chain recombines TRBV7-3 with TRBJ1-2; D call uncertain. The germline CDR1 and CDR2 sequences are SGHTA and FQGTGA. The CDR3 sequence is 13 residues long. V lost 2 bases to trimming and J lost 8 bases, with 12 bases between them. The CDR3 here is CASSLEGPIGYTF. The CDR3 coding sequence is TGTGCCAGCAGCTTAGAAGGGCCCATCGGCTACACCTTC.

This sequence joins TRBV9 and TRBJ1-4; TRBD1 might be the D (5 bases). This CDR3 is 14 amino acids long. Germline-derived CDR1 and CDR2 are SGDLS and YYNGEE. V was cut by 4 bases and J by 8 bases, with 15 bases left in between. The CDR3: CASSTDSFGEKLFF. Written as DNA, the CDR3 is TGTGCCAGCAGCACTGACAGTTTCGGGGAAAAACTGTTTTTT. The full variable domain, in which reference TRBV9 and TRBJ1-4 provide the parts outside the CDR3, is DSGVTQTPKHLITATGQRVTLRCSPRSGDLSVYWYQQSLDQGLQFLIQYYNGEERAKGNILERFSAQQFPDLHSELNLSSLELGDSALYFCASSTDSFGEKLFFGSGTQLSVL.

The genes are TRBV6-5 and TRBJ1-5; D ambiguous. Trimming removed 3 bases at V and 7 bases at J, with 16 bases between. CDR3 length: 15 residues. Germline values: CDR1 MNHEY, CDR2 SVGAGI. Written as DNA, the CDR3 is TGTGCCAGCAGTTATGTAGGGAGGGCAACACAGCCCCAGCATTTT. Translation gives CASSYVGRATQPQHF.

This clone appeared once. V usage is TRBV29-1 and J usage is TRBJ2-7, with 9 nucleotides matching TRBD1. The CDR3 is 14 amino acids. The germline CDR1 and CDR2 sequences are SQVTM and ANQGSEA. J was trimmed by 5 bases and V by 7 bases; bases with no gene match: 12. The chain's CDR3 is CSARGTGGRDEQYF. DNA for the CDR3: TGCAGCGCTCGCGGAACAGGGGGCAGGGACGAGCAGTACTTC.

Written as DNA, the CDR3 is TGTGCCAGCAGCGAAACTAGCGGGAGGGCACGGTCTCCAGATACGCAGTATTTT. This gives the protein CASSETSGRARSPDTQYF. The chain carries TRBV9 and TRBJ2-3, with TRBD2 matching over 13 bases. The CDR3 loop spans 18 amino acids. The junction had 11 bases not matched to a gene; V was cut back by 3 bases and J by 4 bases. Germline V CDR1 and CDR2: SGDLS, YYNGEE.

The chain employs TRBV6-5 and TRBJ2-7; TRBD1 might be the D (6 bases). CDR1 and CDR2 (germline): MNHEY, SVGAGI. CDR3 length equals 14 residues. Trimming removed 2 bases from V and 10 bases from J, with 18 bases in between. CDR3 DNA: TGTGCCAGCAGTTACGCGGCCCAGGGGCCCCCCCAGTACTTC. Translated, it gives CASSYAAQGPPQYF.

V usage is TRBV5-6 and J usage is TRBJ1-1; D is possibly TRBD1 (5 bases). Looked up from germline, CDR1 is SGHDT and CDR2 is YYEEEE. Trimming took 0 bases from V and 0 from J, leaving 15 bases between them. The CDR3 loop spans 17 amino acids. The CDR3 loop is CASSLVSQGGMNTEAFF. The CDR3 DNA reads TGTGCCAGCAGCTTGGTTTCGCAGGGAGGGATGAACACTGAAGCTTTCTTT.

This chain joins TRBV4-1 and TRBJ2-1, with 12 bases aligning to TRBD2. CDR1 is MGHRA, CDR2 YSYEKL, per germline. This CDR3 comprises 17 residues. V shed 0 bases and J 7 bases; nucleotides not matched to a gene: 7. CDR3 region: CASSQDGLLAGGNEQFF. Here the CDR3 DNA reads TGCGCCAGCAGCCAAGATGGTTTACTAGCGGGGGGAAATGAGCAGTTCTTC.

The chain joins TRBV7-2 to TRBJ1-6; TRBD1 might be the D (5 bases). The V end was cut by 3 bases, the J end by 10 bases, with 10 bases between. In germline, CDR1 is SGHTA, CDR2 FQGNSA. The CDR3 spans 13 residues. DNA for the CDR3: TGTGCCAGCAGCTTGTCCAGGGACTCACCCCTCCACTTT. Its translation is CASSLSRDSPLHF.

CDR3 loop: CASSSPGPQYF. In nucleotides, the CDR3 is TGTGCCAGCAGCTCTCCCGGACCCCAGTACTTC. This rearrangement joins TRBV7-2 to TRBJ2-5; D remains unclear. Germline V gives CDR1 SGHTA, CDR2 FQGNSA. Trimming stripped 4 bases from V and 9 bases from J, with 9 bases between. This CDR3 has 11 residues.

This clone was recorded a few times. This chain connects TRBV14 to TRBJ1-1, with D unresolved. Germline CDR1 is SGHDN and CDR2 is FVKESK. Trimming took 1 base from V and 0 from J, leaving 3 bases between them. This CDR3 has 13 residues. CDR3 protein: CASSQVLNTEAFF. The CDR3 coding sequence is TGTGCCAGCAGCCAAGTTTTGAACACTGAAGCTTTCTTT. Based on the CDR3 plus reference TRBV14 and TRBJ1-1, the full variable domain is EAGVTQFPSHSVIEKGQTVTLRCDPISGHDNLYWYRRVMGKEIKFLLHFVKESKQDESGMPNNRFLAERTGGTYSTLKVQPAELEDSGVYFCASSQVLNTEAFFGQGTRLTVV.

This clone was observed once. One end of the junction fails to match germline, which may point to a read error. The rearrangement links TRBV7-7 to TRBJ2-5, with D perhaps TRBD2 (5 bases). The CDR3 is 14 residues long. Germline CDR1 reads SSHAT; CDR2 reads FNYEAQ (reference sequence). CDR3 nucleotides: TGTGCTAGCAGCGCCACTAGGCTACAAGAGACCCAGTACTTC. Translated, it gives CASSATRLQETQYF.

This clone was counted between two and nine times. CDR3 sequence (DNA): TGTGCCAGCAGCCTGCTGGTCTACGAGCAGTACTTC. Its translation: CASSLLVYEQYF. This chain links TRBV7-8 with TRBJ2-7; no reliable D call. Per the germline V gene, CDR1 is SGHVS and CDR2 is FQNEAQ. The V end lost 5 bases, the J end lost 3 bases, and 8 bases lay between the germline ends. The CDR3 runs to 12 residues.

This clone was seen a few times. V is TRBV2 and J is TRBJ2-1, with D perhaps matching TRBD1 (6 bases). Germline V gives CDR1 SNHLY, CDR2 FYNNEI. The ends were cut back, 7 bases at V and 6 bases at J, with 13 bases in the middle. CDR3 length: 13 amino acids. The CDR3 nucleotides read TGTGCCAGCACCGAAGACAGGATCAATGAGCAGTTCTTC. It translates to CASTEDRINEQFF. Supplemented by reference TRBV2 and TRBJ2-1, the full variable domain reads EPEVTQTPSHQVTQMGQEVILRCVPISNHLYFYWYRQILGQKVEFLVSFYNNEISEKSEIFDDQFSVERPDGSNFTLKIRSTKLEDSAMYFCASTEDRINEQFFGPGTRLTVL.

This sequence joins TRBV30 and TRBJ1-2, with TRBD1 matching over 7 bases. Per the germline V gene, CDR1 is GTSNPN and CDR2 is SVGIG (reference sequence). The CDR3 contains 15 residues. The V segment lost 3 bases and the J segment 5 bases; nucleotides outside the gene matches: 12. In DNA form, the CDR3 reads TGTGCCTGGAGCGCTGCTCTAGGGGGCGCATATGGCTACACCTTC. Its protein is CAWSAALGGAYGYTF.

The CDR3 spells CSVRDPWSTDTQYF. The CDR3 region has the DNA TGCAGCGTTCGGGACCCCTGGAGCACAGATACGCAGTATTTT. This chain joins TRBV29-1 and TRBJ2-3; the D gene could be TRBD1 or TRBD2 (5 bases each). Trimming pared 5 bases from V and 0 bases from J, leaving 12 bases between. Germline CDR1 SQVTM, CDR2 ANQGSEA. CDR3 size: 14 residues.

The CDR3: CASSRGQVSGNTIYF. The CDR3 DNA reads as TGTGCCAGCAGCCGAGGACAGGTTTCTGGAAACACCATATATTTT. The chain has TRBV7-2 and TRBJ1-3; 7 positions match TRBD1. V was pared by 5 bases and J by 1 base, with 5 bases of the junction left unmatched. Germline-derived CDR1 and CDR2 are SGHTA and FQGNSA. The CDR3 covers 15 residues. The full variable domain, rest sourced from reference TRBV7-2 and TRBJ1-3, is GAGVSQSPSNKVTEKGKDVELRCDPISGHTALYWYRQSLGQGLEFLIYFQGNSAPDKSGLPSDRFSAERTGGSVSTLTIQRTQQEDSAVYLCASSRGQVSGNTIYFGEGSWLTVV.

V and J are TRBV5-6 and TRBJ2-1; D call uncertain. The V gene lost 3 bases and the J gene lost 3 bases, with 13 bases spanning the gap. The CDR3 extends over 15 amino acids. Per germline, CDR1 SGHDT and CDR2 YYEEEE. CDR3 protein: CASSSKPKIYNEQFF. The CDR3 region has the DNA TGTGCCAGCAGCTCGAAACCTAAAATCTACAATGAGCAGTTCTTC.

The gene calls are TRBV5-4 and TRBJ2-3, with 10 bases lining up with TRBD2. Germline V gene data show CDR1 as SGHNT and CDR2 as YYREEE (reference sequence). The CDR3 is 15 residues long. V lost 2 bases and J lost 1; bases outside the gene matches: 1. CDR3 residues: CASSFGLAGTDTQYF. The CDR3 DNA is TGTGCCAGCAGCTTTGGACTAGCGGGCACAGATACGCAGTATTTT.

V gene TRBV30 combines with J gene TRBJ2-5; the match to TRBD1 covers 10 bases. Germline CDR1 GTSNPN, CDR2 SVGIG (reference sequence). Trimming at V came to 0 bases and at J to 1 base, leaving 2 bases not matched to a gene. The CDR3 runs to 15 residues. The CDR3 DNA reads TGTGCCTGGAGTGTAGGGACAGGGGCCCAAGAGACCCAGTACTTC. Translating it yields CAWSVGTGAQETQYF.

The chain has TRBV7-9 and TRBJ2-7; TRBD1 might be the D (5 bases). Trimming stripped 3 bases from V and 2 bases from J, with 8 bases between. The CDR3 contains 13 residues. Germline loops: CDR1 SEHNR, CDR2 FQNEAQ (reference sequence). CDR3 region: CASSFGRAYEQYF. The CDR3 DNA sequence: TGTGCCAGCAGCTTCGGCAGGGCCTACGAGCAGTACTTC.

This clone was seen a few times. V and J are TRBV6-6 and TRBJ1-1, with a tentative D call TRBD1 (6 bases). The V end was cut by 6 bases, the J end by 2 bases, with 13 bases between. There are 14 residues in the CDR3. The V gene's germline CDR1 is MNHNY and CDR2 SVGAGI (reference sequence). The CDR3 protein is CASRSTGTNTEAFF. CDR3 sequence (DNA): TGTGCCAGCAGGTCGACAGGTACTAACACTGAAGCTTTCTTT.

This chain joins TRBV11-2 and TRBJ1-5; no firm D call. The CDR3 consists of 13 residues. V shed 0 bases and J shed 6 bases, with 6 bases lying between them. Germline CDR1 is SGHAT and CDR2 is FQNNGV. As DNA, the CDR3 is TGTGCCAGCAGCTTAGATCAGGTTCAGCCCCAGCATTTT. It codes for CASSLDQVQPQHF.